The entry that follows covers one T cell receptor (beta chain) sequence. Its matching antigen is unknown. The junction departs from germline at one end; a sequencing error may be responsible. Sequencing ends 3 residues short of the CDR3 end; the germline J gene provides the rest. This CDR3 is built from 15 residues. The germline CDR1 and CDR2 sequences are SSHAT and FNYEAQ (reference sequence). The source of the sample is a study of T cells in women clearing cervical HPV infection. Study-level background: With HLA typing for only a few women, HLA confounding remains possible.

HPV was found by MY09/MY11 PCR and dot-blot genotyping. Study observations and caveats: Controls had more TRBV6-7 (roughly 0.16%) than cases (around 0.11%).

The method was immunoSEQ multiplex PCR; TCRdb's version includes in-frame clones alone and lacks a portion of them. This table lists about 22,000 clones. The clonotype originates from a woman aged 18-70 years with a cervical HPV16 infection that either progressed to CIN3+ or cleared (not recorded which). The chain couples TRBV7-7 to TRBJ2-1; 10 nucleotides align to TRBD2. The specimen was blood buffy coat. The CDR3: CASSPQSGRVYEQFF. CDR3 bases read: TGTGCTAGCAGCCCCCAAAGCGGGAGGGTGTATGAG.